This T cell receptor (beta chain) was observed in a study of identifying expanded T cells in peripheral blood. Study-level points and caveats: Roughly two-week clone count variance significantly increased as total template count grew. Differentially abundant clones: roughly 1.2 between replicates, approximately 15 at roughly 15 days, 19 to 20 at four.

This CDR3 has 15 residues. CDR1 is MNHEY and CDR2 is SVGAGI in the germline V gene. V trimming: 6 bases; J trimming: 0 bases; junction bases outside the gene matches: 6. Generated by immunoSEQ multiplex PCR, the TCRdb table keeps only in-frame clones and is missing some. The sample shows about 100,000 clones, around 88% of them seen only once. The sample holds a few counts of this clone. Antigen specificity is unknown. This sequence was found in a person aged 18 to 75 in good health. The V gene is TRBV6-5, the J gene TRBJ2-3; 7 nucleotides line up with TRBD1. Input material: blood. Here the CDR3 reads CASSRGGVSTDTQYF. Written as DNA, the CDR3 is TGTGCCAGCAGCCGAGGGGGCGTGAGCACAGATACGCAGTATTTT.